The rows below give T cell receptor beta chains drawn from one sample of a study of T cell responses to AZD1222 COVID-19 vaccine. Only in-frame clones appear in the TCRdb table, and some are missing; sequencing was by immunoSEQ multiplex PCR. This table has 130,000 or so clones, 93% appearing once. This material consisted of peripheral blood, taken on day 0 of AZD1222 vaccination. All receptors derive from an adult in good health. Both conserved end residues are part of each CDR3. Fields, in order: CDR3 protein, CDR3 DNA, clone size, D gene, J gene, V gene. A D gene is named only where the DNA matches it firmly. A row's size may be missing; if present it is once, few, many or a size class.

cdr3_aa: CASSDFRADTQYF; cdr3_nt: TGTGCCAGCAGTGACTTTCGGGCAGATACGCAGTATTTT; clone_size: -; d_call: -; j_call: TRBJ2-3; v_call: TRBV2
cdr3_aa: CASSLVMGTEAFF; cdr3_nt: TGTGCCAGCAGCTTAGTAATGGGCACTGAAGCTTTCTTT; clone_size: -; d_call: -; j_call: TRBJ1-1; v_call: TRBV5-6
cdr3_aa: CASSRDEFGQYF; cdr3_nt: TGTGCCAGCAGCCGAGACGAGTTCGGGCAGTATTTT; clone_size: -; d_call: -; j_call: TRBJ2-3; v_call: TRBV6-2/TRBV6-3
cdr3_aa: CASSQGQVEGYTF; cdr3_nt: TGTGCCAGCAGCCAAGGACAGGTCGAGGGCTACACCTTC; clone_size: -; d_call: -; j_call: TRBJ1-2; v_call: TRBV3-1/TRBV3-2
cdr3_aa: CASSWDRLNTEAFF; cdr3_nt: TGCGCCAGCAGTTGGGACAGACTGAACACTGAAGCTTTCTTT; clone_size: -; d_call: TRBD1; j_call: TRBJ1-1; v_call: TRBV5-1
cdr3_aa: CASRSGTGNEKLFF; cdr3_nt: TGTGCCAGCAGGTCGGGGACGGGGAATGAAAAACTGTTTTTT; clone_size: -; d_call: -; j_call: TRBJ1-4; v_call: TRBV7-9
cdr3_aa: CASSSDRVNSGELFF; cdr3_nt: TGTGCCAGCAGTTCGGACAGGGTGAATTCCGGGGAGCTGTTTTTT; clone_size: -; d_call: TRBD1; j_call: TRBJ2-2; v_call: TRBV27
cdr3_aa: CAWKRGTGQPQHF; cdr3_nt: TGTGCCTGGAAACGGGGCACAGGACAGCCCCAGCATTTT; clone_size: -; d_call: -; j_call: TRBJ1-5; v_call: TRBV30
cdr3_aa: CASIGRGSDTQYF; cdr3_nt: TGCGCCAGCATTGGCAGGGGGTCAGATACGCAGTATTTT; clone_size: -; d_call: TRBD1; j_call: TRBJ2-3; v_call: TRBV5-1
cdr3_aa: CASSLEQGALVKNIQYF; cdr3_nt: TGTGCCAGCAGCTTAGAACAGGGGGCTTTAGTCAAAAACATTCAGTACTTC; clone_size: -; d_call: TRBD1; j_call: TRBJ2-4; v_call: TRBV11-2
cdr3_aa: CASSLREPGQGVNTIYF; cdr3_nt: TGTGCTAGCAGCCTACGCGAACCGGGACAGGGGGTAAACACCATATATTTT; clone_size: -; d_call: TRBD1; j_call: TRBJ1-3; v_call: TRBV7-7
cdr3_aa: CASSPTAGIAKNIQYF; cdr3_nt: TGTGCCAGCAGCCCAACGGCTGGGATAGCCAAAAACATTCAGTACTTC; clone_size: -; d_call: -; j_call: TRBJ2-4; v_call: TRBV11-2
cdr3_aa: CASSWFRDSNQPQHF; cdr3_nt: TGTGCCAGTAGTTGGTTTAGGGATAGCAATCAGCCCCAGCATTTT; clone_size: medium-sized; d_call: -; j_call: TRBJ1-5; v_call: TRBV19
cdr3_aa: CASGQHNSPLHF; cdr3_nt: TGTGCCAGCGGACAGCATAATTCACCCCTCCACTTT; clone_size: -; d_call: -; j_call: TRBJ1-6; v_call: TRBV9
cdr3_aa: CAWRGQGAVHEQFF; cdr3_nt: TGTGCCTGGAGAGGACAGGGGGCCGTTCATGAGCAGTTCTTC; clone_size: -; d_call: TRBD1; j_call: TRBJ2-1; v_call: TRBV30
cdr3_aa: CASTAGTAYEQYF; cdr3_nt: TGTGCCAGCACAGCCGGGACAGCCTACGAGCAGTACTTC; clone_size: -; d_call: TRBD1; j_call: TRBJ2-7; v_call: TRBV28
cdr3_aa: CASSLSLGDTIYF; cdr3_nt: TGTGCCAGCAGCTTAAGTCTGGGGGACACCATATATTTT; clone_size: -; d_call: -; j_call: TRBJ1-3; v_call: TRBV7-3
cdr3_aa: CASNSRGGTEAFF; cdr3_nt: TGTGCCAGTAATTCCAGGGGTGGCACTGAAGCTTTCTTT; clone_size: once; d_call: -; j_call: TRBJ1-1; v_call: TRBV19
cdr3_aa: CASSQFGLNQETQYF; cdr3_nt: TGTGCCAGCAGCCAATTTGGGCTTAATCAAGAGACCCAGTACTTC; clone_size: -; d_call: -; j_call: TRBJ2-5; v_call: TRBV3-1/TRBV3-2
cdr3_aa: CASSLIRWETQYF; cdr3_nt: TGCGCCAGCAGCTTGATAAGGTGGGAGACCCAGTACTTC; clone_size: -; d_call: -; j_call: TRBJ2-5; v_call: TRBV5-1
cdr3_aa: CASRTQGSNGYTF; cdr3_nt: TGTGCCAGCAGGACACAGGGGTCGAATGGCTACACCTTC; clone_size: -; d_call: TRBD1; j_call: TRBJ1-2; v_call: TRBV27
cdr3_aa: CAWSRDTYEQYF; cdr3_nt: TGTGCCTGGAGTCGAGATACCTACGAGCAGTACTTC; clone_size: -; d_call: -; j_call: TRBJ2-7; v_call: TRBV30
cdr3_aa: CASSTGQVSSYEQYF; cdr3_nt: TGTGCCAGCAGCACAGGACAGGTCAGCTCCTACGAGCAGTACTTC; clone_size: -; d_call: TRBD1; j_call: TRBJ2-7; v_call: TRBV9
cdr3_aa: CATSAMGRAEGYTF; cdr3_nt: TGTGCCACCAGTGCCATGGGCAGGGCGGAGGGCTACACCTTC; clone_size: -; d_call: -; j_call: TRBJ1-2; v_call: TRBV24-1
cdr3_aa: CASSQDIAAEQFF; cdr3_nt: TGTGCCAGCAGCCAAGATATAGCAGCTGAGCAGTTCTTC; clone_size: -; d_call: -; j_call: TRBJ2-1; v_call: TRBV3-1/TRBV3-2
cdr3_aa: CASRQGSSYNEQFF; cdr3_nt: TGTGCCAGCAGACAAGGGAGCTCCTACAATGAGCAGTTCTTC; clone_size: -; d_call: -; j_call: TRBJ2-1; v_call: TRBV4-2
cdr3_aa: CASSFSSGDNEQFF; cdr3_nt: TGTGCCAGCAGCTTCTCTAGCGGGGACAATGAGCAGTTCTTC; clone_size: -; d_call: TRBD2; j_call: TRBJ2-1; v_call: TRBV7-3
cdr3_aa: CASSGTAETGNTIYF; cdr3_nt: TGTGCCAGCAGCGGGACAGCTGAAACTGGAAACACCATATATTTT; clone_size: -; d_call: TRBD1; j_call: TRBJ1-3; v_call: TRBV5-4
cdr3_aa: CASSRGNTGELFF; cdr3_nt: TGTGCCAGCAGTAGGGGGAACACCGGGGAGCTGTTTTTT; clone_size: -; d_call: -; j_call: TRBJ2-2; v_call: TRBV2
cdr3_aa: CASSLGQNYEQYF; cdr3_nt: TGCGCCAGCAGCTTGGGACAGAACTACGAGCAGTACTTC; clone_size: -; d_call: -; j_call: TRBJ2-7; v_call: TRBV5-1
cdr3_aa: CASSLTSGQGDEQYF; cdr3_nt: TGTGCCAGTAGTCTTACTAGCGGCCAAGGGGACGAGCAGTACTTC; clone_size: -; d_call: TRBD2; j_call: TRBJ2-7; v_call: TRBV19
cdr3_aa: CASSPEAYEQYF; cdr3_nt: TGTGCCAGCTCACCAGAGGCCTACGAGCAGTACTTC; clone_size: -; d_call: -; j_call: TRBJ2-7; v_call: TRBV18
cdr3_aa: CSVFQSSYNEQFF; cdr3_nt: TGCAGCGTTTTTCAGAGCTCCTACAATGAGCAGTTCTTC; clone_size: -; d_call: -; j_call: TRBJ2-1; v_call: TRBV29-1
cdr3_aa: CASSQDRTGRPSPLHF; cdr3_nt: TGTGCCAGCAGCCAAGATCGGACAGGGAGGCCCTCACCCCTCCACTTT; clone_size: -; d_call: TRBD1; j_call: TRBJ1-6; v_call: TRBV3-1/TRBV3-2
cdr3_aa: CASSEAQYPTGYTF; cdr3_nt: TGTGCCAGCAGTGAAGCGCAATACCCCACAGGCTACACCTTC; clone_size: -; d_call: -; j_call: TRBJ1-2; v_call: TRBV2
cdr3_aa: CASSQSPPLAYEQYF; cdr3_nt: TGTGCCAGCAGCCAATCCCCGCCCCTAGCTTACGAGCAGTACTTC; clone_size: -; d_call: -; j_call: TRBJ2-7; v_call: TRBV14
cdr3_aa: CASSQSITQRQYF; cdr3_nt: TGCGCCAGCAGCCAGTCGATAACCCAGCGGCAGTACTTC; clone_size: -; d_call: -; j_call: TRBJ2-7; v_call: TRBV4-3
cdr3_aa: CASSQEEFNEQFF; cdr3_nt: TGCGCCAGCAGCCAAGAGGAATTCAATGAGCAGTTCTTC; clone_size: -; d_call: -; j_call: TRBJ2-1; v_call: TRBV4-3
cdr3_aa: CASSLGDRTNYGYTF; cdr3_nt: TGTGCCAGCAGCTTAGGGGACAGGACTAACTATGGCTACACCTTC; clone_size: -; d_call: TRBD1; j_call: TRBJ1-2; v_call: TRBV11-2
cdr3_aa: CASSPTSDYEQYF; cdr3_nt: TGTGCCAGCAGCCCGACTAGCGACTACGAGCAGTACTTC; clone_size: -; d_call: TRBD2; j_call: TRBJ2-7; v_call: TRBV9
cdr3_aa: CASRKGQGSNQPQHF; cdr3_nt: TGTGCCAGCCGAAAGGGACAGGGGAGCAATCAGCCCCAGCATTTT; clone_size: -; d_call: TRBD1; j_call: TRBJ1-5; v_call: TRBV2
cdr3_aa: CASSLWASGTYF; cdr3_nt: -; clone_size: -; d_call: -; j_call: TRBJ2-4; v_call: TRBV28
cdr3_aa: CASSLGGVAYEQYF; cdr3_nt: TGCGCCAGCAGCTTAGGGGGGGTTGCCTACGAGCAGTACTTC; clone_size: -; d_call: -; j_call: TRBJ2-7; v_call: TRBV5-1
cdr3_aa: CASSSGTGTYNEQFF; cdr3_nt: TGTGCCAGCAGTTCCGGGACAGGGACCTACAATGAGCAGTTCTTC; clone_size: -; d_call: TRBD1; j_call: TRBJ2-1; v_call: TRBV6-2/TRBV6-3
cdr3_aa: CAISGGTFKGVEKLFF; cdr3_nt: TGTGCCATCAGTGGCGGGACATTCAAGGGTGTTGAAAAACTGTTTTTT; clone_size: -; d_call: -; j_call: TRBJ1-4; v_call: TRBV10-3
cdr3_aa: CASSVAGTGELFF; cdr3_nt: TGTGCCAGCAGCGTAGCGGGCACCGGGGAGCTGTTTTTT; clone_size: -; d_call: -; j_call: TRBJ2-2; v_call: TRBV9
cdr3_aa: CASSQGVGGGSPLHF; cdr3_nt: TGCGCCAGCAGCCAAGGCGTAGGAGGGGGTTCACCCCTCCACTTT; clone_size: -; d_call: -; j_call: TRBJ1-6; v_call: TRBV4-1
cdr3_aa: CASSPTVLNEKLFF; cdr3_nt: TGTGCCAGCAGCCCTACAGTGCTTAATGAAAAACTGTTTTTT; clone_size: -; d_call: -; j_call: TRBJ1-4; v_call: TRBV9
cdr3_aa: CASGPGWGYEQYF; cdr3_nt: TGCGCCAGCGGCCCTGGGTGGGGCTACGAGCAGTACTTC; clone_size: -; d_call: -; j_call: TRBJ2-7; v_call: TRBV5-1
cdr3_aa: CASSYSMGTQYF; cdr3_nt: TGTGCCAGCAGTTACTCGATGGGGACCCAGTACTTC; clone_size: -; d_call: -; j_call: TRBJ2-5; v_call: TRBV6-6
cdr3_aa: CAWNRIRTSGNTIYF; cdr3_nt: TGTGCCTGGAACCGGATCCGTACCTCTGGAAACACCATATATTTT; clone_size: -; d_call: -; j_call: TRBJ1-3; v_call: TRBV30
cdr3_aa: CASSIAGGYSEAFF; cdr3_nt: TGCGCCAGCAGCATCGCGGGAGGGTATAGTGAAGCTTTCTTT; clone_size: once; d_call: -; j_call: TRBJ1-1; v_call: TRBV5-1
cdr3_aa: CASSPTGEPYEQYF; cdr3_nt: TGTGCCAGCAGCCCTACAGGGGAGCCCTACGAGCAGTACTTC; clone_size: -; d_call: TRBD1; j_call: TRBJ2-7; v_call: TRBV7-9
cdr3_aa: CASSLDPGYEKLFF; cdr3_nt: TGCGCCAGCAGCTTGGATCCAGGGTATGAAAAACTGTTTTTT; clone_size: -; d_call: -; j_call: TRBJ1-4; v_call: TRBV5-1
cdr3_aa: CASSLSEFADTQYF; cdr3_nt: TGTGCCAGCAGTTTATCAGAGTTTGCAGATACGCAGTATTTT; clone_size: -; d_call: -; j_call: TRBJ2-3; v_call: TRBV27
cdr3_aa: CASSLGAGKDTEAFF; cdr3_nt: TGTGCCAGCAGCTTAGGAGCAGGAAAAGACACTGAAGCTTTCTTT; clone_size: -; d_call: -; j_call: TRBJ1-1; v_call: TRBV7-9
cdr3_aa: CASSEFLASGSNEQFF; cdr3_nt: TGTGCCAGCAGTGAATTTCTGGCTAGCGGGAGTAATGAGCAGTTCTTC; clone_size: few; d_call: TRBD2; j_call: TRBJ2-1; v_call: TRBV6-1
cdr3_aa: CASSYSKGFSGNTIYF; cdr3_nt: TGTGCCAGCAGTTACTCGAAGGGGTTCTCTGGAAACACCATATATTTT; clone_size: -; d_call: -; j_call: TRBJ1-3; v_call: TRBV6-5
cdr3_aa: CSASWWGSDTQYF; cdr3_nt: TGCAGTGCTAGTTGGTGGGGTTCGGATACGCAGTATTTT; clone_size: -; d_call: -; j_call: TRBJ2-3; v_call: TRBV20-1